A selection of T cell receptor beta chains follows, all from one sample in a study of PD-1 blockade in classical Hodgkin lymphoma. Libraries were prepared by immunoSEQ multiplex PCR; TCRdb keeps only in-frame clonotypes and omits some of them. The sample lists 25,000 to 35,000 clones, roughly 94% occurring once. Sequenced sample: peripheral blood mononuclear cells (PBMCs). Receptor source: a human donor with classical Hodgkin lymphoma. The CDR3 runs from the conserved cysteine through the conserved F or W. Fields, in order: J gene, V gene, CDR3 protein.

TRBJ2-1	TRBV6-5	CASSFPGGSYNEQFF
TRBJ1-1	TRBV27	CASSYNWNTEAFF
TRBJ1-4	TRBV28	CASSLAGYDEKLFF
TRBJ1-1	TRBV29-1	CSVERGNTEAFF
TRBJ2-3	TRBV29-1	CSVEDLNRLLLSTDTQYF
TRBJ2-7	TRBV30	CAWSVRVSFSIFSYEQYF
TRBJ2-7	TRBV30	CAWSLSLAGPFAELDEQYF
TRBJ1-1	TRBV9	CASSAGQYTEAFF
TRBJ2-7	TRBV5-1	CASSRTTGSSYEQYF
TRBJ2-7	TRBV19	CASSSGGRTYEQYF
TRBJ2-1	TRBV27	CASSRAPALDGDEQFF
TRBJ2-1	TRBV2	CASSEVQGNEQFF
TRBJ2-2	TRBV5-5	CASSLRADTNTGELFF
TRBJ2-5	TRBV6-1	CASSGGGSEYF
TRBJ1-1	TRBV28	CASSPWTATNTEAFF
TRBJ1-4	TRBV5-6	CASSAHILGNEKLFF
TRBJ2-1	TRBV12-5	CASGLDWSSYNEQFF
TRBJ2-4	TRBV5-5	CASSLRGEGLAKNIQYF
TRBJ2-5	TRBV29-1	CSTNGASQETQYF
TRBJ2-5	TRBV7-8	CASSALAGGFQETQYF
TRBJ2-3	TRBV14	CASSQGWPVQEEDTQYF
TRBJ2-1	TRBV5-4	CASSLDSSYNEQFF
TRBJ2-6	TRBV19	CASSASGSGANVLTF
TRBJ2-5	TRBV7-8	CASSTRYRGEETQYF
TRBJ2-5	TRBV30	CAWSVGQVGETQYF
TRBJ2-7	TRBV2	CASSEARDSSYEQYF
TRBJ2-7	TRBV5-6	CASSLAGQGFYEQYF
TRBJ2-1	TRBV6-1	CASRDRGPYNEQFF
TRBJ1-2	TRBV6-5	CASSLLPNYGYTF
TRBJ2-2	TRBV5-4	CASSLGGQGNTGELFF
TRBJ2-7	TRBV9	CASSPAGGGYEQYF
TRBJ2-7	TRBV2	CASSENPGMGLAGNEQYF
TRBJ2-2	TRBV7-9	CASSLARRVRAGELFF
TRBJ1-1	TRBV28	CASRPLFRWTGGDTEAFF
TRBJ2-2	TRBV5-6	CASSGPYRGGELFF
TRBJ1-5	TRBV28	CASTSRFRNQPQHF
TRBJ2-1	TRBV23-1	CASIFQGNIEAERVNEQFF
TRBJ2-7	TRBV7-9	CASSLEQGHSYEQYF
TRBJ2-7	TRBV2	CASSELGMAYEQYF
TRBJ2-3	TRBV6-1	CASSVGWDTQYF
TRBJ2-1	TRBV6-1	CASSEVLVSLVSYNEQFF
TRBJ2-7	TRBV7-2	CASSSRDSFSYEQYF